This T cell receptor (beta chain) was captured by sequencing in a study of blood T cell repertoires in COVID-19. As for the study in general: Some COVID-19 samples were acute and others convalescent; all came from the United States, Italy and Spain. T cells, B-cell-depleted T cells, or PBMCs provided the cDNA or gDNA that served as material.

Seattle researchers signed up patients amid active infection and tracked them longitudinally. In the source study's methods: Amplification from reference gene primers served as the basis for estimated nucleated cell counts. Assay: immunoSEQ multiplex PCR; the TCRdb copy retains only in-frame clones and omits some. For V, J and clone size, that table is used; D and trimming come from the DNA. The sample holds 95,000 to 100,000 clones; 85% to 90% are singletons and the top ten take around 3.9%. CDR1 and CDR2 (germline): SQVTM, ANQGSEA. V gave up 4 bases and J gave up 1 base; unmatched junction bases: 3. The CDR3 is made up of 13 amino acids.

The TCR sequence derives from a human donor with COVID-19, enrolled during active disease. The donor label of this sample is uncertain. The material sequenced was peripheral blood. The chain employs TRBV29-1 and TRBJ1-1, with 7 nucleotides matching TRBD1. The CDR3 loop is CSVATGRNTEAFF. The CDR3 coding sequence is TGCAGCGTTGCGACAGGGAGGAACACTGAAGCTTTCTTT.